These 19 T cell receptor beta chains came from one sample sequenced in a study of blood T cell repertoires in COVID-19. The repertoire was sequenced with immunoSEQ multiplex PCR; TCRdb's copy has only in-frame clones and lacks some. Of some 240,000 clones listed, 70% to 90% are singletons. Sequencing input: peripheral blood. These receptors were collected from a woman in her seventies with COVID-19, enrolled during active disease.

J is TRBJ2-5 and V is TRBV5-1; D perhaps matches TRBD2 (6 bases). Germline loops: CDR1 SGHRS, CDR2 YFSETQ. The CDR3 consists of 15 residues. V lost 3 bases and J 2 bases, leaving 14 bases between the germline ends. CDR3 sequence reads: CASSWISGVQETQYF. The CDR3 bases are TGCGCCAGCAGCTGGATATCGGGGGTGCAAGAGACCCAGTACTTC. The full variable domain, with the rest looked up from reference TRBV5-1 and TRBJ2-5, is KAGVTQTPRYLIKTRGQQVTLSCSPISGHRSVSWYQQTPGQGLQFLFEYFSETQRNKGNFPGRFSGRQFSNSRSEMNVSTLELGDSALYLCASSWISGVQETQYFGPGTRLLVL.

The rearrangement links TRBV9 to TRBJ1-2; D might be TRBD1 (5 bases). V lost 3 bases and J 7 bases, leaving 16 bases between the germline ends. CDR1 is SGDLS, CDR2 YYNGEE, per germline. The CDR3 runs to 14 residues. CDR3 bases: TGTGCCAGCAGCGCGATCTCAGGGCTCGGTGGCTACACCTTC. Its protein is CASSAISGLGGYTF. Looking up the rest from reference TRBV9 and TRBJ1-2 gives the full variable domain: DSGVTQTPKHLITATGQRVTLRCSPRSGDLSVYWYQQSLDQGLQFLIQYYNGEERAKGNILERFSAQQFPDLHSELNLSSLELGDSALYFCASSAISGLGGYTFGSGTRLTVV.

The DNA of the CDR3 is TGTGCCAGTAGCACAGGGGGCTACCCCCAAGAGACCCAGTACTTC. Protein sequence: CASSTGGYPQETQYF. This chain joins TRBV19 and TRBJ2-5; 9 nucleotides line up with TRBD1. Germline CDR1 is LNHDA and CDR2 is SQIVND (reference sequence). J lost 1 base, V lost 6 bases, and 6 bases had no gene match. This CDR3 region has 15 residues.

The chain has TRBV7-8 and TRBJ2-6; 7 nucleotides align to TRBD2. The CDR3 length is 18 residues. The ends lost 4 bases at V and 1 base at J; junction bases unmatched: 10. Germline assignment: CDR1 SGHVS and CDR2 FQNEAQ. CDR3 protein: CASSSQTAGSSGANVLTF. CDR3 in DNA: TGTGCCAGCAGCTCACAGACAGCGGGGTCATCTGGGGCCAACGTCCTGACTTTC.

CDR3 in DNA: TGTGCCAGCAGCCAAGTTCCAGAGAACACCGGGGAGCTGTTTTTT. Encoded protein: CASSQVPENTGELFF. The rearrangement links TRBV14 to TRBJ2-2; no reliable D call. Trimming pared 1 base from V and 1 base from J, leaving 7 bases between. Germline lookup yields CDR1 SGHDN and CDR2 FVKESK. The CDR3 is made up of 15 amino acids.

The V gene is TRBV4-2, the J gene TRBJ1-1, with D uncertain. Trimming left V 2 bases short and J 1 base short, with 5 bases between. Germline V gives CDR1 LGHNA, CDR2 YNFKEQ. The CDR3 is 13 residues long. CDR3 loop: CASSQLRNTEAFF. The CDR3 DNA reads TGTGCCAGCAGCCAACTAAGGAACACTGAAGCTTTCTTT.

The chain is built from TRBV18 and TRBJ1-4; 7 nucleotides align to TRBD1. Germline-derived CDR1 and CDR2 are KGHSH and LQKENI. J was trimmed by 5 bases and V by 6 bases; bases with no gene match: 12. The CDR3 sequence is 16 residues long. CDR3 bases: TGTGCCAGCTCGCCCCGGACAGGAGGGGGGAATGAAAAACTGTTTTTT. It translates to CASSPRTGGGNEKLFF.

The chain couples TRBV7-9 to TRBJ1-5; TRBD1 aligns across 8 bases. V lost 1 base to trimming and J lost 7 bases; unmatched junction nucleotides: 6. This CDR3 spans 15 amino acids. CDR1 is SEHNR, CDR2 FQNEAQ, per germline (reference sequence). In DNA, the CDR3 is TGTGCCAGCAGCTTAGTAGGGGGACAGGAGCAGCCCCAGCATTTT. Residues: CASSLVGGQEQPQHF.

This chain uses TRBV9 with TRBJ1-2; D remains ambiguous. This CDR3 has 14 amino acids. Per germline, CDR1 SGDLS and CDR2 YYNGEE. V was trimmed by 4 bases and J by 7 bases, leaving 17 bases between them. For the CDR3, the DNA is TGTGCCAGCAGCCCCCACTACATCACGGTTGGCTACACCTTC. Its protein is CASSPHYITVGYTF.

V gene TRBV6-5 combines with J gene TRBJ2-1; maybe TRBD2 (5 bases). CDR3 size: 11 residues. Germline loops: CDR1 MNHEY, CDR2 SVGAGI. V was clipped by 10 bases and J by 5 bases, with 9 bases between them. The CDR3 spells CATGLHNEQFF. In DNA form, the CDR3 reads TGTGCCACCGGACTTCACAATGAGCAGTTCTTC.

This chain connects TRBV4-2 to TRBJ2-1; no definite D call. V gave up 4 bases and J gave up 8 bases, with 9 bases separating them. Looked up from germline, CDR1 is LGHNA and CDR2 is YNFKEQ. This CDR3 spans 12 amino acids. CDR3 in DNA: TGTGCCAGCAGCCTCATAACAGATGAGCAGTTCTTC. Translated: CASSLITDEQFF.

The CDR3 here is CASSGVRGLYEQYF. The DNA of the CDR3 is TGTGCCAGCAGCGGAGTACGGGGACTCTACGAGCAGTACTTC. The rearrangement links TRBV6-2 or TRBV6-3 to TRBJ2-7; TRBD2 might be the D (6 bases). Trimming stripped 6 bases from V and 3 bases from J, with 15 bases between. CDR1 and CDR2 (germline): MNHEY, SVGEGT. The CDR3 totals 14 residues.

This clone occurred once. This chain connects TRBV19 to TRBJ2-7; 9 bases fit TRBD1. Germline CDR1 is LNHDA and CDR2 is SQIVND (reference sequence). Trimming cost V 8 bases and J 7 bases; bases outside gene matches: 12. The CDR3 extends over 14 amino acids. In DNA, the CDR3 is TGTGCCAGTTCGTCTTGGGGACAGGGAGTAGAGCAGTACTTC. It encodes CASSSWGQGVEQYF.

The chain combines TRBV6-5 with TRBJ1-1; D remains unclear. This CDR3 is built from 14 residues. The V end lost 2 bases, the J end lost 3 bases, and 10 bases lay between the germline ends. The germline V gene has CDR1 MNHEY and CDR2 SVGAGI. This chain's CDR3 is CASSYRSQHTEAFF. For the CDR3, the DNA is TGTGCCAGCAGTTACCGGTCACAGCACACTGAAGCTTTCTTT.

The genes are TRBV29-1 and TRBJ1-2; possibly TRBD1 for D (5 bases). The CDR3 runs to 14 residues. Germline V gene lookup returns CDR1 SQVTM and CDR2 ANQGSEA. Trimming pared 3 bases from V and 3 bases from J, leaving 14 bases between. The CDR3 is CSVDPPTGHYGYTF. The CDR3 DNA follows: TGCAGCGTTGATCCACCTACAGGCCACTATGGCTACACCTTC.

The V and J genes are TRBV10-3 and TRBJ2-5; 7 bases match TRBD2. This CDR3 has 15 amino acids. Germline CDR1 is ENHRY and CDR2 is SYGVKD. V was pared by 3 bases and J by 1 base, with 5 bases of the junction left unmatched. As DNA, the CDR3 is TGTGCCATCAGTGAAACGGGGAGGGCCCAAGAGACCCAGTACTTC. Translating it yields CAISETGRAQETQYF.

The gene calls are TRBV7-3 and TRBJ2-7; 7 bases line up with TRBD1. Losses at the gene ends were 5 bases for V and 6 bases for J; bases not matched to a gene: 7. Germline CDR1 reads SGHTA; CDR2 reads FQGTGA. The CDR3 extends over 13 amino acids. The CDR3 nucleotides read TGTGCCAGCAGCCAAGACAGGGATCGCGAGCAGTACTTC. Amino acid sequence: CASSQDRDREQYF.

This clone turned up a few times. The CDR3 sequence is CAWSVAGRGSIQYF. The CDR3 DNA reads TGTGCCTGGAGTGTAGCAGGTCGGGGGAGCATTCAGTACTTC. The genes are TRBV30 and TRBJ2-4, with TRBD2 as a possible D gene (6 bases). CDR1 and CDR2 (germline): GTSNPN, SVGIG (reference sequence). The CDR3 sequence is 14 residues long. V lost 0 bases and J 9 bases, leaving 15 bases between the germline ends.

In its sample, this clone was seen once. The rearrangement uses TRBV27 and TRBJ1-5; the D is unclear. CDR1 is MNHEY, CDR2 SMNVEV, per germline (reference sequence). CDR3 length: 16 amino acids. V was trimmed by 6 bases and J by 2 bases, leaving 17 bases between them. The DNA for the CDR3 is TGTGCCAGCAGGCAAAACCCGGGTTTCGGCAATCAGCCCCAGCATTTT. The encoded protein is CASRQNPGFGNQPQHF.